This T cell receptor (beta chain) was identified during a study of blood T cell repertoires in COVID-19. Study-level background: The United States, Italy and Spain were the sources of the acute and convalescent COVID-19 samples. T cells, B-cell-depleted T cells, or PBMCs supplied cDNA or gDNA.

Per the authors' pipeline: Reference gene primer amplification yielded estimated nucleated cell counts. Profiled with immunoSEQ multiplex PCR; TCRdb holds only in-frame clones, not every one. That table supplies the V and J calls and clone size; D and trimming were determined from the DNA. The repertoire holds a few hundred thousand clones, with approximately 90% as singletons. The V gene's germline CDR1 is MGHRA and CDR2 YSYEKL. This CDR3 region has 15 residues. Losses at the gene ends were 2 bases for V and 7 bases for J; bases not matched to a gene: 7. This chain joins TRBV4-1 and TRBJ1-4; TRBD1 aligns across 7 bases. Specimen: peripheral blood. The sequence derives from a woman aged 25 to 45 with active or convalescent COVID-19. The CDR3 DNA follows: TGCGCCAGCAGCCAACCGGACAGGATGCTTGAAAAACTGTTTTTT. It yields the protein CASSQPDRMLEKLFF.